What follows are 29 T cell receptor beta chains derived from one specimen sequenced in a study of T cells after yellow fever vaccination. MiXCR was run by TCRdb on the 5' RACE reads, yielding one entry per CDR3 protein. Altogether approximately 250,000 distinct CDR3 sequences are present, approximately 6.8% being singletons, with the ten largest covering more than 0.85%. The sample here was CD4+ T cells sorted from PBMCs, taken on the day of the yellow fever booster vaccination. These receptors came from a man aged 30 to 45 who received the YFV17D yellow fever vaccine.

This clonotype was seen only a few times. The V call is TRBV7-2, the J call TRBJ2-1; D gene uncertain. CDR3 length: 12 residues. Germline CDR1 is SGHTA and CDR2 is FQGNSA. Trimming cost V 3 bases and J 8 bases, with 8 bases left between them. CDR3 amino acids: CASSFVRDEQFF. The CDR3 DNA reads TGTGCCAGCAGCTTTGTAAGGGATGAGCAGTTCTTC.

This clonotype has a count of ten or more. The rearrangement uses TRBV5-1 and TRBJ2-2; D is uncertain. The CDR3 is made up of 13 amino acids. The germline V and J ends were trimmed by 0 bases and 6 bases, with 6 bases remaining between them. The germline V gene encodes CDR1 SGHRS and CDR2 YFSETQ. In DNA, the CDR3 is TGCGCCAGCAGCTTGGGTGGATCCGGGGAGCTGTTTTTT. It translates to CASSLGGSGELFF.

This clonotype was counted a few times. The chain uses TRBV6-6 and TRBJ2-1; no clear D gene. The CDR3 sequence is 12 residues long. Germline V gene lookup returns CDR1 MNHNY and CDR2 SVGAGI (reference sequence). V lost 0 bases to trimming and J lost 15 bases, with 12 bases between them. The CDR3 nucleotides are TGTGCCAGCAGTTACTCGAATAAGGGCGGGTTCTTC. This translates into CASSYSNKGGFF.

This clonotype has ten or more counts. This chain links TRBV20-1 with TRBJ2-7, with 11 positions matching TRBD2. With V trimmed by 0 bases and J by 7 bases, 8 bases remained unmatched. The CDR3 sequence is 15 residues long. From germline, CDR1 is DFQATT and CDR2 SNEGSKA (reference sequence). CDR3 sequence (DNA): TGCAGTGCTAGAGATAGCGGGAGGGCCCTCGGGGAGCAGTACTTC. Translated, it gives CSARDSGRALGEQYF.

This clonotype was counted a few times. The gene calls are TRBV23-1 and TRBJ1-1; TRBD1 aligns across 8 bases. TRBV23-1 is annotated as an ORF whose role is uncertain. The CDR3 length is 16 residues. The J segment lost 1 base and the V segment lost 6 bases, leaving 10 bases of the junction unmatched. CDR3 DNA: TGCGCCAGCAGCCCCCCGGACAGGGTTTCGAACACTGAAGCTTTCTTT. Protein product: CASSPPDRVSNTEAFF.

This clonotype was counted ten times or more. V is TRBV7-8 and J is TRBJ2-3, with D unclear. The V end was cut by 3 bases, the J end by 1 base, with 8 bases between. The CDR3 spans 14 residues. The V gene's germline CDR1 is SGHVS and CDR2 FQNEAQ. CDR3 residues: CASSFADRTDTQYF. CDR3 coding DNA: TGTGCCAGCAGCTTTGCGGATCGCACAGATACGCAGTATTTT. The variable domain in full, with the rest retrieved from reference TRBV7-8 and TRBJ2-3, is GAGVSQSPRYKVAKRGQDVALRCDPISGHVSLFWYQQALGQGPEFLTYFQNEAQLDKSGLPSDRFFAERPEGSVSTLKIQRTQQEDSAVYLCASSFADRTDTQYFGPGTRLTVL.

As concerns this clonotype: A much larger clone differs from this one at a single base, so this may be a read error. The chain employs TRBV6-6 and TRBJ2-7, with D unclear. CDR3 length: 13 amino acids. Germline CDR1 MNHNY, CDR2 SVGAGI (reference sequence). With 4 bases removed from V and 2 bases from J, the gap between germline ends came to 9 bases. CDR3 sequence (DNA): TGTGCCAGCAGTTCGAAGGGCACCTACGAGCAGTACTTC. Protein sequence: CASSSKGTYEQYF.

In DNA, the CDR3 is TGTGCCAGCAGTAGAGGCAGGGGGTTACAAGAGCAGTACTTC. It translates to CASSRGRGLQEQYF. The rearrangement joins TRBV12-3 or TRBV12-4 to TRBJ2-7; 7 nucleotides line up with TRBD1. V was clipped by 5 bases and J by 7 bases; unmatched bases: 11. There are 14 residues in the CDR3.

V and J are TRBV7-2 and TRBJ1-5; D is uncertain. This CDR3 has 16 amino acids. Germline V lookup: CDR1 SGHTA, CDR2 FQGNSA. V shed 9 bases and J shed 5 bases, with 23 bases lying between them. The CDR3 DNA is TGTGCCAGGAGCACCTTTTTATCGGGCGCTGATCAGCCCCAGCATTTT. The encoded protein is CARSTFLSGADQPQHF.

This clonotype has a count of ten or more. The rearrangement links TRBV29-1 to TRBJ2-1, with D unclear. The CDR3 spans 9 residues. Germline V gene sequence: CDR1 SQVTM, CDR2 ANQGSEA. V was pared by 7 bases and J by 8 bases, with 6 bases between. The CDR3 region is CSATDEQFF. Written as DNA, the CDR3 is TGCAGCGCCACCGATGAGCAGTTCTTC.

The V call is TRBV3-1, the J call TRBJ2-7; TRBD2 matches 7 bases. The CDR3 has 16 residues. The V segment lost 5 bases and the J segment 0 bases; nucleotides outside the gene matches: 10. Germline V CDR1 and CDR2: LGHDT, YNNKEL (reference sequence). CDR3 bases: TGTGCCAGCAGCTCCCTTGGCCGCGGGAGCTCCTACGAGCAGTACTTC. It codes for CASSSLGRGSSYEQYF.

This clonotype showed up many times. V is TRBV11-2 and J is TRBJ2-7; 7 nucleotides agree with TRBD1. The CDR3 has 15 amino acids. Germline V CDR1 and CDR2: SGHAT, FQNNGV. The V gene end was trimmed by 1 base and the J gene end by 1 base; junction bases not matched to a gene: 4. The DNA for the CDR3 is TGTGCCAGCAGCTTAGCAGGGACAGCTTCCTACGAGCAGTACTTC. Protein sequence: CASSLAGTASYEQYF.

V is TRBV2 and J is TRBJ1-1; TRBD1 might be the D (5 bases). Trimming took 8 bases from V and 3 from J, leaving 19 bases between them. The CDR3 has 15 amino acids. Germline CDR1 and CDR2: SNHLY and FYNNEI. The CDR3 DNA reads TGTGCCAGCGGACCTGGGGGGAAGGTGGACACTGAAGCTTTCTTT. Translating it yields CASGPGGKVDTEAFF.

This clonotype was counted at least ten times. The rearrangement links TRBV5-1 to TRBJ2-2; TRBD1 agrees at 8 bases. The CDR3 consists of 15 residues. CDR1 and CDR2 (germline): SGHRS, YFSETQ. Trimming removed 0 bases from V and 3 bases from J; junction bases left unmatched: 1. The CDR3 DNA sequence: TGCGCCAGCAGCTTGGGGACAGGGTACACCGGGGAGCTGTTTTTT. Amino acid sequence: CASSLGTGYTGELFF.

In its sample, this clonotype was seen many times. The rearrangement links TRBV20-1 to TRBJ1-5; the match to TRBD1 covers 10 bases. The CDR3 totals 16 residues. The trim removed 3 bases at V and 3 bases at J, leaving 8 bases unmatched. The germline gives CDR1 DFQATT, CDR2 SNEGSKA (reference sequence). The CDR3 loop is CSASGGQGIDNQPQHF. DNA of the CDR3: TGCAGTGCTAGTGGGGGACAGGGGATTGACAATCAGCCCCAGCATTTT.

This clonotype was recorded many times. J is TRBJ2-7 and V is TRBV6-1, with 9 nucleotides matching TRBD2. The CDR3 length is 18 residues. The junction had 20 bases not matched to a gene; V was cut back by 5 bases and J by 6 bases. CDR1 MNHNS and CDR2 SASEGT come from the germline V gene. For the CDR3, the DNA is TGTGCCAGCAGTATTCCAGGGTCGCGGGGTAGCGGGAGCGGCGAGCAGTACTTC. The encoded protein is CASSIPGSRGSGSGEQYF.

About this clonotype itself: At one boundary the junction diverges from the germline segment, which might be a read error. The V and J genes are TRBV7-6 and TRBJ1-2; no firm D call. This CDR3 spans 13 amino acids. In germline, CDR1 is SGHVS, CDR2 FNYEAQ. CDR3 nucleotides: TGTGCCAGGAGCTTAATGGTTTTGGAAGGCTACACCTTC. Encoded protein: CARSLMVLEGYTF.

In this sample, this clonotype turned up a few times. The V and J genes are TRBV27 and TRBJ2-1; maybe TRBD2 (5 bases). Between the trimmed V and J ends, which lost 6 bases and 0 bases, there was a span of 12 bases. Per germline, CDR1 MNHEY and CDR2 SMNVEV (reference sequence). CDR3 length: 15 amino acids. CDR3 protein: CASRKSGSSYNEQFF. CDR3 DNA sequence: TGTGCCAGCAGAAAAAGCGGAAGCTCCTACAATGAGCAGTTCTTC.

The genes are TRBV12-3 or TRBV12-4 and TRBJ1-5; D call uncertain. The CDR3 totals 13 residues. V lost 5 bases to trimming and J lost 5 bases, with 10 bases between them. The CDR3 coding sequence is TGTGCCAGCAGTATTACAACGTATCAGCCCCAGCATTTT. Its protein is CASSITTYQPQHF.

As concerns this clonotype: At one end, the junction sequence differs from germline, possibly due to a read error. The V and J genes are TRBV18 and TRBJ1-1; possibly TRBD1 for D (5 bases). Germline lookup yields CDR1 KGHSH and CDR2 LQKENI. The CDR3 covers 15 residues. The CDR3: CASSLTQGSHTKAFF. CDR3 DNA: TGTGCCAGCTCCTTAACCCAGGGCTCCCACACTAAAGCTTTCTTT.

This clonotype has ten or more counts. The chain employs TRBV5-1 and TRBJ2-5; 8 bases map to TRBD2. This CDR3 has 15 amino acids. Germline assignment: CDR1 SGHRS and CDR2 YFSETQ. The ends lost 0 bases at V and 5 bases at J; junction bases unmatched: 6. The CDR3 is CASSLAKAGGETQYF. CDR3 coding DNA: TGCGCCAGCAGCTTGGCCAAGGCGGGAGGCGAGACCCAGTACTTC.

The chain has TRBV6-5 and TRBJ1-3; TRBD1 aligns across 7 bases. CDR3 size: 17 residues. The V and J ends lost 2 bases and 4 bases, in that order; junction bases with no gene match: 11. Germline V gene data show CDR1 as MNHEY and CDR2 as SVGAGI. The CDR3 DNA reads as TGTGCCAGCAGTTACCCGCGCAGGGGGAGGTCGGGAAACACCATATATTTT. This translates into CASSYPRRGRSGNTIYF.

V usage is TRBV4-3 and J usage is TRBJ2-3; 8 bases are a match to TRBD1. The length of the CDR3 is 15 residues. With 2 bases clipped from V and 3 bases from J, the junction kept 4 bases outside the gene matches. CDR1 and CDR2 from the germline V gene are LGHNA and YSLEER. The CDR3 region is CASSQRQGLTDTQYF. The CDR3 bases are TGCGCCAGCAGCCAACGACAGGGGTTAACAGATACGCAGTATTTT.

This clonotype was detected many times. The gene calls are TRBV4-3 and TRBJ2-7; TRBD2 matches at 14 bases. The CDR3 has 15 residues. V shed 1 base, J shed 4 bases, and the junction held 0 bases outside the gene matches. The germline V gene has CDR1 LGHNA and CDR2 YSLEER. The CDR3 spells CASSQGTSGRYEQYF. In DNA form, the CDR3 reads TGCGCCAGCAGCCAAGGGACTAGCGGGAGGTACGAGCAGTACTTC.

This clonotype was observed at least ten times. The chain couples TRBV4-3 to TRBJ2-7; 7 bases match TRBD1. Germline V lookup: CDR1 LGHNA, CDR2 YSLEER. The CDR3 is made up of 15 amino acids. V lost 2 bases, J lost 3 bases, and 7 bases stayed unmatched. In DNA form, the CDR3 reads TGCGCCAGCAGCCAAAGCCTGACAGGGCTCTACGAGCAGTACTTC. Its translation: CASSQSLTGLYEQYF.

A few counts support this clonotype. This chain links TRBV5-6 with TRBJ2-5; possibly TRBD2 for D (6 bases). The V end lost 0 bases, the J end lost 3 bases, and 18 bases lay between the germline ends. Germline CDR1 SGHDT, CDR2 YYEEEE. The CDR3 has 17 amino acids. This CDR3 reads CASSLAGVGREKETQYF. As DNA, the CDR3 is TGTGCCAGCAGCTTGGCGGGGGTAGGTCGAGAGAAAGAGACCCAGTACTTC.

Many counts were recorded for this clonotype. The V call is TRBV12-3 or TRBV12-4, the J call TRBJ2-7; D could derive from TRBD1 or TRBD2 (6 bases each). The CDR3 covers 14 residues. V was shortened by 7 bases and J by 7 bases, with 20 bases between the two germline ends. As DNA, the CDR3 is TGTGCCAGCACCGAAGGGGGGTATAGCATGGAGCAGTACTTC. It translates to CASTEGGYSMEQYF.

This clonotype was recorded many times. The rearrangement links TRBV10-3 to TRBJ2-7; either TRBD1 or TRBD2 may supply D (5 bases each). Germline CDR1 and CDR2: ENHRY and SYGVKD. The CDR3 is 13 residues long. Trimming removed 10 bases at V and 6 bases at J, with 19 bases between. DNA of the CDR3: TGTGCCACGACCCCGGGACCGAGGACCGAGCAGTACTTC. It yields the protein CATTPGPRTEQYF.

This clonotype was found a few times. This chain joins TRBV20-1 and TRBJ2-7; the D is unclear. The CDR3 contains 11 residues. In germline, CDR1 is DFQATT, CDR2 SNEGSKA (reference sequence). Trimming stripped 5 bases from V and 6 bases from J, with 11 bases between. The CDR3 reads CSARGHGEQYF. The CDR3 coding sequence is TGCAGTGCTCGAGGTCATGGCGAGCAGTACTTC.